These T cell receptor beta chains were read from a single sample in a study of sequential checkpoint blockade in melanoma. Libraries were prepared by immunoSEQ multiplex PCR; TCRdb keeps only in-frame clonotypes and omits some of them. Among 25,000 to 35,000 clones, 83% were seen once, and the ten largest hold about a sixth. The starting material was CD8+ T cells sorted from blood (inferred from file names), obtained from a patient given nivolumab and ipilimumab in sequence. These receptors came from a human donor with melanoma. CDR3s include the opening cysteine and the closing phenylalanine or tryptophan. The order of the fields is J gene, D gene, clone size, CDR3 length, V gene, CDR3 protein, CDR3 DNA. D genes are given only for firm matches. The listing skips clone size in some rows; elsewhere it reads once, few, many or a size class.

TRBJ2-1 | TRBD2 | few | 14 | TRBV13 | CASSLPAGYNEQFF | TGTGCCAGCAGCTTACCAGCGGGATACAATGAGCAGTTCTTC
TRBJ2-1 | TRBD2 | - | 19 | TRBV7-8 | CASSSRLAALPEGYNEQFF | TGTGCCAGCAGCTCCCGACTAGCGGCACTCCCCGAGGGCTACAATGAGCAGTTCTTC
TRBJ1-1 | - | - | 15 | TRBV6-4 | CASSSGAPGGTEAFF | TGTGCCAGCAGCTCAGGGGCCCCGGGTGGCACTGAAGCTTTCTTT
TRBJ2-2 | - | - | 13 | TRBV29-1 | CSVWGENTGELFF | TGCAGCGTCTGGGGGGAGAACACCGGGGAGCTGTTTTTT
TRBJ1-3 | - | few | 14 | TRBV7-2 | CASSRGSSGNTIYF | TGTGCCAGCAGCCGTGGGAGCTCTGGAAACACCATATATTTT
TRBJ2-1 | TRBD2 | - | 18 | TRBV2 | CASSELDVTSGALGRQFF | TGTGCCAGCAGTGAATTGGACGTAACTAGCGGGGCGCTCGGCAGGCAGTTCTTC
TRBJ1-4 | - | - | 13 | TRBV18 | CASSPGHRQKLFF | TGTGCCAGCTCACCTGGACACCGGCAAAAACTGTTTTTT
TRBJ2-6 | - | - | 17 | TRBV4-3 | CASSQAGILSGANVLTF | TGCGCCAGCAGCCAGGCAGGTATCCTCTCTGGGGCCAACGTCCTGACTTTC
TRBJ2-7 | TRBD1 | - | 15 | TRBV9 | CASSARQGAFHEQYF | TGTGCCAGCAGCGCGAGACAGGGGGCATTCCACGAGCAGTACTTC
TRBJ2-3 | TRBD2 | few | 15 | TRBV6-4 | CASSDEAGGEDTQYF | TGTGCCAGCAGTGACGAAGCGGGGGGGGAAGATACGCAGTATTTT
TRBJ2-7 | TRBD1 | - | 15 | TRBV27 | CASSWGQGSAYEQYF | TGTGCCAGCAGCTGGGGACAGGGAAGCGCCTACGAGCAGTACTTC
TRBJ1-2 | - | few | 15 | TRBV7-9 | CASSSNQGRTYGYTF | TGTGCCAGCAGCTCCAACCAGGGCAGGACCTATGGCTACACCTTC
TRBJ2-3 | - | - | 13 | TRBV7-9 | CASSLAQSHTQYF | TGTGCCAGCAGCTTAGCACAGAGCCATACGCAGTATTTT
TRBJ2-5 | - | - | 15 | TRBV9 | CASSPAVQGRETQYF | TGTGCCAGCAGCCCTGCCGTTCAGGGAAGGGAGACCCAGTACTTC
TRBJ2-2 | TRBD2 | - | 16 | TRBV6-4 | CASKAGAGTPTGELFF | TGTGCCAGCAAAGCGGGGGCGGGGACCCCAACCGGGGAGCTGTTTTTT
TRBJ2-1 | - | - | 16 | TRBV27 | CASSFDSASIDNEQFF | TGTGCCAGCAGTTTTGATAGCGCAAGCATCGACAATGAGCAGTTCTTC
TRBJ2-6 | TRBD1 | - | 18 | TRBV9 | CASSVPQGGNSGANVLTF | TGTGCCAGCAGCGTACCCCAAGGGGGCAACTCTGGGGCCAACGTCCTGACTTTC
TRBJ2-7 | - | - | 15 | TRBV19 | CASSIYVGQDYEQYF | TGTGCCAGTAGTATTTATGTTGGGCAGGACTACGAGCAGTACTTC
TRBJ2-2 | - | - | 12 | TRBV7-9 | CASSLEHGELFF | TGTGCCAGCAGCTTGGAGCATGGGGAGCTGTTTTTT
TRBJ2-1 | - | - | 13 | TRBV9 | CASSVAGGLEQFF | TGTGCCAGCAGCGTAGCTGGGGGCCTTGAGCAGTTCTTC
TRBJ2-1 | - | - | 17 | TRBV7-2 | CASSPHPGLSSYNEQFF | TGTGCCAGCAGCCCCCATCCGGGACTCAGCTCCTACAATGAGCAGTTCTTC
TRBJ2-7 | TRBD1 | - | 14 | TRBV6-6 | CASSYPGGSYEQYF | TGTGCCAGCAGTTACCCAGGGGGCTCCTACGAGCAGTACTTC
TRBJ2-7 | - | medium-sized | 14 | TRBV7-9 | CASSPTGPGREQYF | TGTGCCAGCAGCCCTACCGGGCCAGGGCGCGAGCAGTACTTC
TRBJ2-1 | TRBD2 | - | 17 | TRBV28 | CASSLTSGLPPDNEQFF | TGTGCCAGCAGTTTAACTAGCGGGCTCCCCCCGGACAATGAGCAGTTCTTC
TRBJ2-2 | - | - | 12 | TRBV19 | CASTKGDGELFF | TGTGCCAGTACCAAGGGGGACGGGGAGCTGTTTTTT
TRBJ2-7 | TRBD2 | - | 13 | TRBV5-1 | CASSLGTSGEQYF | TGCGCCAGCAGCTTGGGGACTAGCGGGGAGCAGTACTTC
TRBJ2-5 | - | - | 14 | TRBV11-2 | CASSLDLAAETQYF | TGTGCCAGCAGCTTAGACCTAGCTGCCGAGACCCAGTACTTC
TRBJ1-1 | - | - | 11 | TRBV5-4 | CASSDFTEAFF | TGTGCCAGCAGTGACTTTACTGAAGCTTTCTTT
TRBJ1-5 | - | - | 15 | TRBV19 | CARSPAKEDNQPQHF | TGTGCCAGGAGCCCGGCGAAGGAGGACAATCAGCCCCAGCATTTT
TRBJ2-3 | TRBD2 | - | 17 | TRBV7-3 | CASSQTLPSGGGDTQYF | TGTGCCAGCAGCCAAACCCTCCCTAGCGGGGGGGGAGATACGCAGTATTTT
TRBJ2-5 | - | - | 14 | TRBV27 | CASGGYRARETQYF | TGTGCCAGCGGGGGGTACCGGGCTCGGGAGACCCAGTACTTC
TRBJ2-7 | TRBD2 | - | 13 | TRBV6-6 | CASSYLGGSEQYF | TGTGCCAGCAGTTACTTGGGAGGGAGCGAGCAGTACTTC
TRBJ1-5 | - | - | 15 | TRBV15 | CATSRDSGQNQPQHF | TGTGCCACCAGCAGAGATTCCGGACAGAATCAGCCCCAGCATTTT
TRBJ2-1 | - | - | 16 | TRBV28 | CASSLSWGVVYNEQFF | TGTGCCAGCAGTTTATCATGGGGGGTAGTCTACAATGAGCAGTTCTTC
TRBJ1-2 | - | few | 13 | TRBV7-2 | CASSSFPNYGYTF | TGTGCCAGCAGCTCTTTCCCTAACTATGGCTACACCTTC
TRBJ2-7 | TRBD1 | - | 14 | TRBV7-8 | CASSFGTGAYEQYF | TGTGCCAGCAGCTTTGGGACAGGAGCCTACGAGCAGTACTTC
TRBJ1-5 | - | - | 14 | TRBV28 | CASSFFGQYQPQHF | TGTGCCAGCAGTTTTTTTGGACAGTATCAGCCCCAGCATTTT
TRBJ1-4 | - | - | 15 | TRBV27 | CASSLGRGGGEKLFF | TGTGCCAGCAGTTTAGGGCGGGGGGGTGGTGAAAAACTGTTTTTT
TRBJ2-7 | - | - | 13 | TRBV19 | CASSIAAGYEQYF | TGTGCCAGTAGTATAGCGGCAGGGTACGAGCAGTACTTC
TRBJ2-2 | - | - | 13 | TRBV2 | CASSDGTAGELFF | TGTGCCAGCAGTGACGGGACTGCCGGGGAGTTGTTTTTT
TRBJ1-2 | - | - | 15 | TRBV4-3 | CASSQGGGGYYGYTF | TGCGCCAGCAGCCAAGGTGGGGGGGGGTACTATGGCTACACCTTC
TRBJ1-3 | - | - | 16 | TRBV6-1 | CASSELVTSSGNTIYF | TGTGCCAGCAGTGAATTAGTGACATCCTCTGGAAACACCATATATTTT
TRBJ2-5 | TRBD1 | - | 13 | TRBV7-7 | CASSLDRGETQYF | TGTGCCAGCAGCTTAGACAGGGGAGAGACCCAGTACTTC
TRBJ2-7 | - | - | 15 | TRBV4-1 | CASSQDGTGSYEQYF | TGCGCCAGCAGCCAAGATGGCACGGGATCCTACGAGCAGTACTTC
TRBJ1-2 | - | - | 14 | TRBV7-9 | CASSLVTASYGYTF | TGTGCCAGCAGCTTAGTGACAGCTTCCTATGGCTACACCTTC
TRBJ1-3 | - | - | 18 | TRBV7-9 | CASSLRGGQALPGNTIYF | TGTGCCAGCAGCTTAAGGGGGGGTCAGGCCCTCCCTGGAAACACCATATATTTT
TRBJ1-1 | - | - | 15 | TRBV19 | CASSISIASRYEAFF | TGTGCCAGTAGTATCTCTATCGCAAGCCGTTATGAAGCTTTCTTT
TRBJ2-1 | - | - | 14 | TRBV7-3 | CASSPGVYYNEQFF | TGTGCCAGCAGCCCGGGGGTCTATTACAATGAGCAGTTCTTC
TRBJ2-7 | TRBD2 | - | 15 | TRBV28 | CASSTTSGITYEQYF | TGTGCCAGCAGCACCACTAGCGGGATAACCTACGAGCAGTACTTC
TRBJ1-1 | - | - | 17 | TRBV7-2 | CASSLGPRGALNTEAFF | TGTGCCAGCAGCTTGGGCCCCCGGGGGGCTCTGAACACTGAAGCTTTCTTT
TRBJ1-5 | - | - | 14 | TRBV27 | CASSLYGPRQPQHF | TGTGCCAGCAGTTTATATGGGCCCCGACAGCCCCAGCATTTT
TRBJ2-3 | TRBD1 | few | 16 | TRBV6-5 | CASSYWGQGDTDTQYF | TGTGCCAGCAGTTACTGGGGACAGGGGGACACAGATACGCAGTATTTT
TRBJ2-7 | TRBD2 | - | 16 | TRBV2 | CASSEGGGGRAYEQYF | TGTGCCAGCAGTGAAGGCGGTGGCGGGAGGGCCTACGAGCAGTACTTC
TRBJ1-2 | - | few | 12 | TRBV12-5 | CASGLTGPGYTF | TGTGCTAGTGGCCTCACAGGGCCTGGCTACACCTTC
TRBJ2-3 | - | - | 15 | TRBV19 | CATGEARGGSDTQYF | TGTGCCACCGGGGAGGCTCGGGGTGGTTCGGATACGCAGTATTTT
TRBJ2-7 | - | - | 14 | TRBV2 | CASSGGTSTYEQYF | TGTGCCAGCAGTGGGGGGACAAGTACCTACGAGCAGTACTTC
TRBJ2-7 | TRBD1 | - | 12 | TRBV27 | CASRQGAYEQYF | TGTGCCAGCAGACAGGGGGCCTACGAGCAGTACTTC
TRBJ1-2 | - | - | 14 | TRBV4-1 | CASSAPGAGYGYTF | TGCGCCAGCAGCGCGCCAGGGGCCGGCTATGGCTACACCTTC
TRBJ2-3 | - | - | 13 | TRBV7-2 | CASSFDWSHTQYF | TGTGCCAGCAGTTTCGACTGGTCTCATACGCAGTATTTT
TRBJ2-1 | TRBD2 | - | 16 | TRBV5-1 | CASSSNSGRRDNEQFF | TGCGCCAGCAGCTCCAATAGCGGGAGGCGGGACAATGAGCAGTTCTTC